The present T cell receptor beta chain was sequenced within a study of cytomegalovirus exposure and HLA in healthy donors (dated 2017 in TCRdb). Looking at the study overall: An earlier analysis of roughly 500 of the donors reported approximately 260 Gb of sequence data and 117 million unique TCR beta sequences obtained from roughly 180 million T cells. About 320 gigabases of sequencing data and approximately 80 million unique TCR sequences were included in an early release covering around 650 HLA-typed donors. Of the 350 to 400 genotyped donors, approximately 83% fell in the genetic ancestry cluster associated with self-reported Caucasian donors. The study was designed to test whether signatures of past pathogen exposure could be identified by cataloging public T cell receptors. The study profiled the T cell repertoires of hundreds of subjects by immunosequencing and related them to cytomegalovirus serostatus. Along with the 666-subject first cohort, a separate validation cohort of over 90 different subjects was used. To predict cytomegalovirus infection status, the study brought together high-throughput TCR immunosequencing, statistical association of individual TCRs with disease status, and machine learning. To study patterns of TCR occurrence, a later analysis re-analyzed previously published TCR beta repertoires from 550 to 800 donors and added high-resolution HLA genotyping. The later analysis used no new phenotypic data to find candidate immune exposures, relying instead on TCR beta sequences and their occurrence across donors. An earlier analysis of 587 of the donors applied high-throughput TCR beta sequencing to assess whether each TCR beta V gene segment acted as functional or pseudogenic. Alongside the repertoire data, information on donor age, sex, ethnicity and CMV serostatus was compiled. A later genetic analysis took genome-wide SNP genotypes for about 55% of the roughly 700 donors and used that subset as a discovery cohort. Every repertoire in the discovery cohort had been generated on one and the same sequencing platform. HLA typing covered class I and class II loci at four-digit resolution. Typing coverage differed by locus: A, B, C, DRB1 and DQB1 were typed in roughly 629-630 donors, DQA1 in approximately 520, DPA1 in over 600, and DPB1 in roughly 450. Several DR-DQ haplotypes were treated as single units for association and clustering because of strong linkage in the cohort. Among several hundred genotyped donors of the cohort, an average of approximately 220,000 unique TCR beta nucleotide sequences was sequenced per donor, of which about 20% were non-productive.

The CDR3, from cysteine to phenylalanine, totals 14 residues. The sequence is cut down to CDR3 DNA, 42 bases in frame from base 1. CDR1 and CDR2 are read off the germline V gene as SGHDT and YYEEEE. V loses 4 bases of germline sequence and J loses 5 bases, and the interval between the two ends is 15 bases. The cohort consisted of hundreds of healthy bone marrow donors. At the time of sampling, all cohort members were nominally healthy, though unrecorded immune exposures were likely present. The donor was CMV seropositive and was included in the group of some 290 seropositive cohort members. A peripheral blood sample was provided by each donor, and peripheral blood mononuclear cells were used for TCR beta sequencing. Genomic DNA was extracted from the blood cell samples with the Qiagen DNeasy Blood Extraction Kit. In the case of this clone: What this receptor recognizes is not known. Within one base of it there is no much larger clone, and no base qualities were kept.

The library was obtained by the immunoSEQ multiplex PCR assay. A mixture of 60 forward primers for TCR Vbeta segments and 13 reverse primers for TCR Jbeta segments was used in the multiplex PCR. The CDR3 region of rearranged TCR beta genes was amplified from genomic DNA by a multiplex PCR assay. On the Illumina HiSeq System, the amplified TCR beta libraries were sequenced as 87-base-pair reads. Under the source paper's analysis protocol: Across the roughly 640 repertoires, a later analysis counted roughly 84 million unique TCR beta chains, around 10 million of which were shared by at least two donors. To remove PCR and sequencing errors, raw reads were error-corrected and collapsed into unique sequences using a nearest-neighbor algorithm that merged closely related sequences. Alignment of CDR3 sequences to IMGT reference sequences was used to assign V, D and J gene segments. For a sequence to be retained, a match of at least six nucleotides to both a V gene segment and a J gene segment was required. A rearrangement was called productive if the CDR3 had no stop codons and remained in frame with V and J, and every other rearrangement was called non-productive. CDR3 was defined by IMGT convention, running from the second conserved V-encoded cysteine to the conserved J-encoded phenylalanine. Sequences without an unambiguous match to a single V gene segment were excluded from the earlier analysis of 587 of the donors. In an earlier analysis of approximately 560 of the donors, a V segment was called functional when productive rearrangements were above 56.7%, and segregating when the standard deviation between donors exceeded 5%. A statistical classification framework was built to diagnose cytomegalovirus status from the catalog of TCR beta chain sequences. In a later analysis, V and J genes were assigned by comparing TCR nucleotide sequences against IMGT/GENE-DB human TR gene sequences. In a later analysis, CDR3 sequences and most-parsimonious VDJ recombination scenarios were assigned using the TCRdist pipeline. In a later analysis, every TCR beta chain was defined by the combination of its CDR3 amino acid sequence and its V-gene family, and reads without a unique V-gene family were dropped. To address suspected cross-contamination and a sequencing artifact, a later analysis removed approximately 590 highly shared, low-generation-probability nucleotide sequences. For each public chain, a later analysis derived a clonal expansion index from normalized ranks of inferred template counts within each repertoire. In a later analysis, generation probabilities were computed with a VDJ recombination model fitted to out-of-frame rearrangements, and the resulting probabilities were checked against IGoR. A later analysis scored TCR-TCR, TCR-HLA and TCR-CMV co-occurrence with hypergeometric tests, applying a repertoire-size bias correction to TCR pairs. False discovery rates were estimated in a later analysis by permuting HLA or CMV assignments 20 times. In a later analysis, co-occurring TCRs were grouped using DBSCAN, with TCRdist sequence similarity added in when clustering inside HLA-allele-positive subsets. For co-occurrence clustering, repertoires with fewer than 30,000 or more than 120,000 public chains were excluded, along with about five repertoires with anomalous nucleotide sharing. Imported from immuneACCESS, the table was reduced by TCRdb to in-frame sequences with V and J called. These copies leave out some clones; in studies compared against another copy, an unresolved V gene accounts for under half, and the cause of the remainder is not known. The V and J calls and clone size were taken over from that table, and D and trimming were inferred from the DNA. The sample has some 180,000 clones on record, 84% of them singletons. Roughly 1.2% of the sample is in the top ten clones.

General findings and caveats noted by the study authors: At a false discovery rate of 0.05, a later analysis linked 15,000 to 20,000 TCR beta sequences to specific HLA alleles. In the study, 164 TCR beta chains were listed as associated with cytomegalovirus. Presence/absence analyses assumed roughly uniform sequencing depth across donors, an assumption that may not hold. A cluster of highly shared sequence variants was judged likely to represent a technical artifact of the sequencing pipeline. A further reported finding was that TCR beta sequences accurately predicted the HLA-A and HLA-B alleles for most subjects in the first cohort. In vitro tests confirmed that a few of the cytomegalovirus-associated TCR beta chains recognize cytomegalovirus antigens. A later analysis found that TCR association rates varied across HLA loci, with DRB1 alleles showing the most associated TCRs and HLA-C alleles the fewest. Most CMV-associated TCR beta chains appeared to be HLA-restricted in a later analysis, and the HLA associations seemed to be driven largely by CMV exposure. Some IMGT-functional V segments, including TRBV6-2 and TRBV6-3, could not be distinguished by the 87-base-pair reads and were therefore excluded. A later analysis reported that several top co-occurrence clusters appeared linked to parvovirus B19, influenza, CMV and Epstein-Barr virus. Broadly in line with IMGT annotations, most TCR beta V segments showed up in productive rearrangements about 90% or about 30% of the time in an earlier analysis of several hundred of the donors. HLA typing was unavailable for some donors at each locus, so association tests used only the typed subset. Cytomegalovirus status was reported to be diagnosed by the classifier with high specificity and sensitivity in both the original and validation cohorts. In a later genetic analysis, a missense DCLRE1C variant was associated with V-gene and J-gene trimming of TCR beta chains, and the association was replicated in an independent cohort. Immune exposure information for the cohort was limited to CMV serostatus. A later analysis found that HLA-associated TCR beta chains were more clonally expanded and had lower generation probabilities than equally common non-associated chains. The cohort was sequenced for TCR beta chains only, and without alpha or paired-chain data the features that could be detected were limited. Correlated functional status among segregating V segments might reflect linkage disequilibrium, but an unknown experimental factor could not be ruled out. When HLA alleles, especially DR and DQ, strongly co-occurred, TCR associations were difficult to assign to individual alleles. According to a later genetic analysis, donors in an Asian-associated ancestry cluster had fewer N-insertions in productive TCRs than the approximately 670-donor mean. According to the authors, the approach could potentially be generalized to other disease states and immunological phenotypes. Roughly 15 rarely observed V segments, including chromosome 9 orphons, were excluded from the earlier analysis of some 590 of the donors because counts were too low. While some public TCRs were present in many individuals, most TCR sequences turned up only very rarely across donors.

The chain couples TRBV5-6 to TRBJ2-5; the D segment could be TRBD2, given 5 matching bases. Input material: PBMCs. The TCR comes from a girl aged 2-9 years in good health and CMV-seropositive. The DNA sequence is TGTGCCAGCAGCGTGACTACCTATGTGGAGACCCAGTACTTC. The translation is CASSVTTYVETQYF.